The rows below give T cell receptor beta chains drawn from one sample of a study of patients and donors after allogeneic stem cell transplantation. TCRdb reprocessed the RT-PCR reads with MiXCR, giving one entry per CDR3 protein. The sample consists of under 200,000 distinct CDR3 sequences, approximately 22% of them appearing once. The sequenced material came from blood, either unsorted or a sorted T cell fraction (not recorded which). These receptors all stem from a human donor who was either an allogeneic HSCT recipient or a stem cell or donor lymphocyte infusion donor (not recorded which). It is not recorded whose cells these are; they may come from a transplant donor. The CDR3 runs from the conserved cysteine through the conserved F or W. The D gene is left open where the match is weak.

V	D	J	CDR3
TRBV7-9	.	TRBJ2-3	CASSLVFGGVPQYF
TRBV11-2	TRBD2	TRBJ2-1	CASSLVQAGGLGNEQFF
TRBV3-1	.	TRBJ1-3	CASGLDTIYF
TRBV10-2	.	TRBJ2-5	CASSESRRRETQYF
TRBV24-1	.	TRBJ1-2	CATSDTGTLYGYTF
TRBV7-9	.	TRBJ2-2	CASSPTQTVNTGELFF
TRBV12-3/TRBV12-4	.	TRBJ2-2	CASRLPTGRWDTGELFF
TRBV28	TRBD2	TRBJ2-5	CASSLPAGGETQYF
TRBV28	.	TRBJ1-5	CATAQEANQPQHF
TRBV20-1	.	TRBJ1-2	CSAYLGDYGYTF
TRBV14	.	TRBJ2-3	CASSQVPSGTQYF
TRBV5-1	.	TRBJ1-1	CASSLEGANTEAFF
TRBV27	.	TRBJ2-5	CASSLYRLDGQTQYF
TRBV7-8	TRBD2	TRBJ2-1	CASSLKREISYNEQFF
TRBV7-9	.	TRBJ2-2	CASPFRENTGELFF
TRBV7-8	TRBD1	TRBJ1-2	CASSPTGDVGYTF
TRBV3-1	.	TRBJ2-3	CASSHTHGGDTQYF
TRBV12-3/TRBV12-4	.	TRBJ1-3	CASSPLALTGNTIYF
TRBV7-3	TRBD1	TRBJ1-2	CASSLMPWGQGDYGYTF
TRBV30	.	TRBJ1-5	CAWTRADSNQPQHF
TRBV2	.	TRBJ2-7	CASSYRVDEQYF
TRBV6-2/TRBV6-3	.	TRBJ1-5	CASSYLRGQPQHF
TRBV7-3	.	TRBJ1-1	CASSLLGEETEAFF
TRBV6-2/TRBV6-3	TRBD2	TRBJ2-7	CASSLAGDHEQYF